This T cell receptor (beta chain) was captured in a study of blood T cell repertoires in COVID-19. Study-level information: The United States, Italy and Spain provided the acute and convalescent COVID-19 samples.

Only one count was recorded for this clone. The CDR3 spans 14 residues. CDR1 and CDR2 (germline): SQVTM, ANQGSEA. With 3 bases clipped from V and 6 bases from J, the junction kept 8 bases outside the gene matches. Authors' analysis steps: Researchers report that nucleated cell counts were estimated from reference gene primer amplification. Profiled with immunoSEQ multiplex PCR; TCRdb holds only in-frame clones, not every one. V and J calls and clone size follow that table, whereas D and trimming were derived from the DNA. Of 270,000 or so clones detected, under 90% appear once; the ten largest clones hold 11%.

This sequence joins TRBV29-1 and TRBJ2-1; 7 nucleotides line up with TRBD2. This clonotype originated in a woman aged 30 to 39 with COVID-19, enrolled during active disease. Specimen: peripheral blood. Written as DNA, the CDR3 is TGCAGCGTTGAGGGGGGGAATCTGGGCAATGAGCAGTTCTTC. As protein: CSVEGGNLGNEQFF.